This T cell receptor (beta chain) came from a study of post-analysis software for immune sequencing data. cDNA libraries for TCR beta contained unique molecular identifiers. TCRdb redid the calling of the PCR reads with MiXCR, one entry per CDR3 protein. The table lists approximately 440,000 distinct CDR3 sequences, roughly 45% of them singletons. A word on this clonotype: What it binds is unknown. One end of the junction fails to match germline, which may point to a read error.

General study results and limits: Five TRBV segments were more frequent in patients than controls; TRBV5-6, TRBV5-1 and TRBV20-1 belonged to this group.

This CDR3 region has 16 residues. CDR1 SGHTA and CDR2 FQGNSA come from the germline V gene. The source material was blood. The chain recombines TRBV7-2 with TRBJ2-7; 10 bases match TRBD2. This clonotype was obtained from a girl between 5 and 17 years old with multiple sclerosis. CDR3 nucleotide sequence: TGTGCCAGCGGCTTCGAAGGACTAGCGGTTACCTACGAGCAGTACTTC. Amino acid sequence: CASGFEGLAVTYEQYF.